This T cell receptor beta chain was identified in a study of cytomegalovirus exposure and HLA in healthy donors. Germline CDR1 reads SEHNR; CDR2 reads FQNEAQ (reference sequence). J was trimmed by 4 bases and V by 1 base; bases with no gene match: 6. CDR3 length: 18 amino acids. Only one count was recorded for this clone. Its antigen is currently unknown. Findings of the study overall: An apparent linkage of common viral pathogens to several of the most significant clusters emerged in a later analysis. For TCR beta chains, V- and J-gene trimming was later linked to a missense DCLRE1C variant.

The donors gave bone marrow, and they were healthy. The PCR ran on 60 Vbeta and 13 Jbeta primers. Sequencing was performed with immunoSEQ multiplex PCR; in TCRdb, only in-frame clones are kept and a portion is missing. Seen here are about 130,000 clones, 66% observed once, and the top ten hold approximately 1.6%. The sequenced sample consisted of PBMCs. This receptor was taken from a human donor in good health. The chain is built from TRBV7-9 and TRBJ2-6; the match to TRBD1 covers 11 bases. In nucleotides, the CDR3 is TGTGCCAGCAGCTTAGTAGGACAGGGGGCGAGCGGGGCCAACGTCCTGACTTTC. It translates to CASSLVGQGASGANVLTF.